This T cell receptor (beta chain) was profiled in a study of cytomegalovirus exposure and HLA in healthy donors. Study-level findings and limits: Relative to equally common others, HLA-associated TCR beta chains showed greater clonal expansion in a later analysis. In a later analysis, donors in an Asian-associated ancestry cluster reportedly had fewer N-insertions in productive TCRs than the cohort mean.

Only a few counts were recorded for this clone. No antigen is known for it. Vbeta (60) and Jbeta (13) primers were used in the PCR. Assay used: immunoSEQ multiplex PCR; TCRdb lists only in-frame clones, some missing. The data contain 100,000 to 150,000 clones, about 78% of them singletons. V was trimmed by 0 bases and J by 2 bases, leaving 9 bases between them. The CDR3 is 14 amino acids. The germline V gene encodes CDR1 SGHRS and CDR2 YFSETQ. This sequence was found in a female donor in good health and CMV-seronegative. V is TRBV5-1 and J is TRBJ2-7; D remains ambiguous. The sequenced material came from PBMCs. DNA for the CDR3: TGCGCCAGCAGCTTGGGAGGCGGTACCTACGAGCAGTACTTC. It is translated as CASSLGGGTYEQYF.